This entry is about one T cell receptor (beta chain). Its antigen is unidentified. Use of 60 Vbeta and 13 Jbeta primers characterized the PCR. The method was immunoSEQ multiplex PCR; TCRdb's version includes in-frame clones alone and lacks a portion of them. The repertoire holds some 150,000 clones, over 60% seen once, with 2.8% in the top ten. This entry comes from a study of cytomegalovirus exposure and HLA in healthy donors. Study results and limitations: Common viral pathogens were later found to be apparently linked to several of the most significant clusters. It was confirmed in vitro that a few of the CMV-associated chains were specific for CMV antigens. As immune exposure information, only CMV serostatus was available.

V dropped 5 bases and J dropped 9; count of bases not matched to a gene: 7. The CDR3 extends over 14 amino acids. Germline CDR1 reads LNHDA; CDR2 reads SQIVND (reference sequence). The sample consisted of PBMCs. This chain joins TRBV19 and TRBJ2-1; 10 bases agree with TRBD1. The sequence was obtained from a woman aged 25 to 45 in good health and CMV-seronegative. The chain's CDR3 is CASSLWTGGPEQFF. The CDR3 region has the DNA TGTGCCAGTAGTTTGTGGACAGGGGGTCCTGAGCAGTTCTTC.